The rows below give T cell receptor beta chains drawn from one sample of a study of T cells in Graves' hyperthyroidism and ophthalmopathy. Using its own MiXCR run on the multiplex PCR reads, TCRdb lists one record per CDR3 protein. The data show about 380,000 distinct CDR3 sequences, roughly 13% seen once. Sequencing was done on a sample of blood. These TCRs come from a young man with Graves' hyperthyroidism that later progressed to Graves' ophthalmopathy. The CDR3 runs from the conserved cysteine through the conserved F or W. D genes are given only for firm matches. Size tells how often a clone was seen (once, few, many) or the class of an expanded clone, and some rows leave it out.

- | TRBJ1-3 | TRBV11-3 | - | CASSPGGNSGNTIYF | TGTGCCAGCAGCCCGGGGGGAAACTCTGGAAACACCATATATTTT
TRBD1 | TRBJ1-5 | TRBV3-1 | - | CASSRGTGGSNQPQHF | TGTGCCAGCAGCCGAGGGACAGGGGGCTCCAATCAGCCCCAGCATTTT
- | TRBJ2-1 | TRBV12-3/TRBV12-4 | many | CASKHGVPNNEQFF | TGTGCCAGCAAACACGGGGTCCCCAACAATGAGCAGTTCTTC
- | TRBJ1-2 | TRBV28 | many | CASSLRSYEGIGYTF | TGTGCCAGCAGTTTGAGGTCGTATGAGGGGATTGGCTACACCTTC
- | TRBJ2-2 | TRBV5-5 | many | CASSVEGTNTGELFF | TGTGCCAGCAGCGTGGAAGGGACGAACACCGGGGAGCTGTTTTTT
- | TRBJ1-3 | TRBV9 | many | CASSPRTSGNTIYF | TGTGCCAGCAGCCCGAGGACCTCTGGAAACACCATATATTTT
- | TRBJ2-7 | TRBV11-3 | - | CASSLPGTDEQYF | TGTGCCAGCAGCCTCCCAGGAACGGACGAGCAGTACTTC
TRBD1 | TRBJ2-1 | TRBV11-3 | many | CASSPEDRSSYNEQFF | TGTGCCAGCAGCCCGGAGGACAGGAGCTCCTACAATGAGCAGTTCTTC
TRBD1 | TRBJ2-5 | TRBV7-9 | many | CASSPPGQGARETQYF | TGTGCCAGCAGCCCCCCGGGACAGGGGGCGCGAGAGACCCAGTACTTC
TRBD2 | TRBJ2-3 | TRBV29-1 | - | CSVEFSGGAGDTQYF | TGCAGCGTTGAATTTAGCGGGGGGGCCGGAGATACGCAGTATTTT
TRBD2 | TRBJ2-5 | TRBV20-1 | many | CSASGGALETQYF | TGCAGTGCTAGCGGGGGGGCCTTGGAGACCCAGTACTTC
- | TRBJ1-1 | TRBV5-1 | many | CASSLIPLNTEAFF | TGCGCCAGCAGCTTAATTCCCTTGAACACTGAAGCTTTCTTT
TRBD1 | TRBJ1-2 | TRBV14 | - | CASSRRQGYGYTF | TGTGCCAGCAGCCGTAGACAGGGATATGGCTACACCTTC
- | TRBJ2-7 | TRBV11-2 | many | CASNLGSTYEQYF | TGTGCCAGCAACTTAGGGTCTACCTACGAGCAGTACTTC
TRBD2 | TRBJ2-2 | TRBV5-5 | few | CASSLATSGVTGELFF | TGTGCCAGCAGCTTGGCAACTAGCGGGGTCACCGGGGAGCTGTTTTTT
TRBD1 | TRBJ2-2 | TRBV6-1 | many | CASSEALQGGANTGELFF | TGTGCCAGCAGTGAAGCGTTACAGGGGGGCGCGAACACCGGGGAGCTGTTTTTT
TRBD2 | TRBJ2-5 | TRBV7-8 | many | CASSLVPGGGETQYF | TGTGCCAGCAGCTTAGTCCCGGGGGGGGGAGAGACCCAGTACTTC
- | TRBJ2-5 | TRBV27 | many | CASSYGTHGETQYF | TGTGCCAGCAGTTACGGGACCCATGGTGAGACCCAGTACTTC
TRBD2 | TRBJ2-7 | TRBV12-3/TRBV12-4 | - | CASSFILAGDYEQYF | TGTGCCAGCAGTTTCATCCTAGCGGGGGACTACGAGCAGTACTTC
TRBD2 | TRBJ2-3 | TRBV12-3/TRBV12-4 | many | CASSTSGGARGTDTQYF | TGTGCCAGCAGTACTAGCGGGGGGGCCAGGGGCACAGATACGCAGTATTTT
TRBD1 | TRBJ2-1 | TRBV7-8 | many | CASSHRDRVYSYNEQFF | TGTGCCAGCAGCCACAGGGACAGGGTCTACTCCTACAATGAGCAGTTCTTC
TRBD2 | TRBJ2-1 | TRBV6-1 | - | CASSQTSGFYNEQFF | TGTGCCAGCAGCCAGACTAGCGGGTTCTACAATGAGCAGTTCTTC
- | TRBJ2-7 | TRBV6-6 | few | CASSYGQGLYEQYF | TGTGCCAGCAGTTACGGGCAGGGTCTCTACGAGCAGTACTTC
- | TRBJ1-2 | TRBV20-1 | - | CSARGAYGYTF | TGCAGTGCTCGGGGGGCCTATGGCTACACCTTC
- | TRBJ1-1 | TRBV25-1 | few | CASSGRRPEAFF | TGTGCCAGCAGTGGGAGGCGCCCTGAAGCTTTCTTT
TRBD2 | TRBJ2-5 | TRBV20-1 | many | CSARGGTSENQETQYF | TGCAGTGCTAGAGGAGGGACTAGCGAAAACCAAGAGACCCAGTACTTC
- | TRBJ2-7 | TRBV27 | few | CASRPFGANYEQYF | TGTGCCAGCAGACCCTTTGGGGCCAACTACGAGCAGTACTTC
- | TRBJ2-1 | TRBV20-1 | few | CSALVWGIFYEQFF | TGCAGTGCTTTAGTATGGGGTATTTTCTATGAGCAGTTCTTC
- | TRBJ1-1 | TRBV27 | few | CASSSALETEAFF | TGTGCCAGCAGCTCCGCCCTGGAGACTGAAGCTTTCTTT
- | TRBJ1-2 | TRBV12-5 | many | CASGLVGPAYGYTF | TGTGCTAGTGGTTTGGTAGGTCCCGCCTATGGCTACACCTTC
TRBD2 | TRBJ2-7 | TRBV6-2/TRBV6-3 | many | CASSYSESSGYEQYF | TGTGCCAGCAGTTACTCTGAGTCTAGCGGGTACGAGCAGTACTTC
TRBD1 | TRBJ1-5 | TRBV2 | many | CASSRGQGNQPQHF | TGTGCCAGCAGCCGTGGACAGGGCAATCAGCCCCAGCATTTT